This T cell receptor beta chain was sequenced in a study of CD8 T cells in Susac syndrome (dated by TCRdb to between 2018 and 2021). About the study as a whole: Whether CD8+ T cell activation and differentiation in Susac syndrome was antigen driven was tested using repertoire sequencing. CD8+ T cell repertoire clonality was compared between over 9 healthy donors, around 14 Susac syndrome patients and around 15 multiple sclerosis patients. Summary of the overall study and its limitations: The number of individuals in the TCR sequencing and HLA analysis was recognized as being relatively small.

High-throughput TCR beta sequencing profiled peripheral blood CD8+ and CD4+ T cells from healthy donors, Susac syndrome patients and multiple sclerosis patients. The multiple sclerosis controls were treatment-naive patients who had stable or active relapsing-remitting disease and met the revised McDonald criteria. CD8+ TEMRA cells were enriched by FACS, while bulk CD8+ and CD4+ T cells were purified by magnetic negative isolation. Blood was drawn into EDTA tubes, processed within 24 hours, and PBMCs were isolated by density gradient centrifugation. PBMCs intended for TCR sequencing were cryopreserved in liquid nitrogen and thawed later in a water bath at 37 degrees C. A purity of at least 90% was achieved for sorted or isolated CD4+, CD8+ and CD8+ TEMRA cells. This clonotype was counted once. Which antigen it targets is not known. At one of its ends the junction is not consistent with the germline gene, which may arise from a read error.

The CDR3, from cysteine to phenylalanine, totals 10 residues. The retained sequence is limited to the CDR3, 30 bases, with the frame set at the first base. CDR1 SGHDN and CDR2 FVKESK are derived from the germline V gene. RNA was extracted using the RNeasy kit, and about 0.5 to 1 microgram was reverse transcribed with random hexamers. The immunoSEQ multiplex PCR assay, covering 54 Vbeta and 13 Jbeta segments, was used to amplify TCR beta CDR3 regions. Bias from PCR amplification was corrected by using a synthetic template baseline for primer optimization and for computational correction. On the study's bioinformatics: Reads were assigned to V, D and J genes according to IMGT and analyzed in immunoSEQ Analyzer, with only productive sequences retained. Clonality was computed as one minus Shannon entropy normalized by log2 of the number of productive unique sequences. For each patient and control, public and private clones were evaluated among the 100 most prevalent clones. Susac-specific clones were defined as absent from healthy and MS cohorts, around 1,000 published viral clones and other ImmuneACCESS disease sequences. TCRdb reprocessed the public reads (quality trimming at Q25 with fastp, clone calling with MiXCR) and kept in-frame beta chains. For every CDR3 protein sequence, its rows merge into one entry that carries the most common genes and DNA. V and J calls and clone size were set by TCRdb, not the authors. The sample profile shows some 150,000 distinct CDR3 sequences; over 85% of them were found once. The top ten clones comprise roughly 0.19% of the sample.

Material for sequencing was CD8+ T cells from PBMCs. This clonotype originated in a human donor with multiple sclerosis. The sequence is built from TRBV14 and TRBJ1-2; 6 matching bases give a weak D call of TRBD1. The nucleotide sequence is TGTGCCAGCAGCCCCTTAAGGGGGGACTTC. Translation gives CASSPLRGDF. The full variable domain, completed from the reference TRBV14 and TRBJ1-2 proteins outside the CDR3, reads EAGVTQFPSHSVIEKGQTVTLRCDPISGHDNLYWYRRVMGKEIKFLLHFVKESKQDESGMPNNRFLAERTGGTYSTLKVQPAELEDSGVYFCASSPLRGDFGSGTRLTVV.